Detailed here is one T cell receptor (beta chain). Its antigen remains unidentified. For about five patients, CD4+ cells were sorted into CD25+CD127- cells. cDNA prepared by RNA extraction and subsequent reverse transcription served as the template for sequencing. Clones were sequenced by immunoSEQ multiplex PCR, and TCRdb holds only the in-frame ones, with some missing. The table lists tens of thousands of clones, less than 55% of them singletons. This sample stems from a study of CD8+ T cells in alopecia areata. Study results and caveats: Compared with normal scalp, lesional scalp had higher clonality and more expanded CD8+ clones.

Sequenced input: CD4+ Tregs sorted from blood. This receptor was identified in a human donor with alopecia areata.

The CDR3 region is CASSLSRTGGYEQYF. CDR3 sequence (DNA): TGTGCCAGCAGCTTAAGTCGGACAGGGGGTTACGAGCAGTACTTC. The rearrangement uses TRBV7-9 and TRBJ2-7; 10 bases align to TRBD1. Trimming at V came to 2 bases and at J to 4 bases, leaving 5 bases not matched to a gene. Germline CDR1 reads SEHNR; CDR2 reads FQNEAQ (reference sequence). This CDR3 comprises 15 residues.